This is a list of T cell receptor beta chains from one sample in a study of T cell repertoires in cytomegalovirus infection. No antigen is known for these receptors. TCRdb passed the reads through MiXCR, listing each CDR3 protein once. The sample gives some 940,000 distinct CDR3 sequences, under 40% of which show up once; around 15% is in the top ten. The sample was cultured CD8+ T cells from PBMCs, taken from culture after CMV antigen stimulation. These receptors were obtained from a human donor in good health (CMV status not recorded). Some clones in this sample may be carry-over from other donors' samples. Each CDR3 is given with its conserved first and last residue. The D gene is left open where the match is weak. Expanded clones get a size class; other rows say once, few or many, or leave the size out.

TRBJ1-4,few,TRBD1,TRBV6-1,TGTGCCAGCAGTTCTCTACAGGGGGGATTGGATGAAAAACTGTTTTTT,CASSSLQGGLDEKLFF
TRBJ2-1,few,TRBD2,TRBV20-1,TGCAGTGCTAGACCCACTAGCGCCGATTACAATGAGCAGTTCTTC,CSARPTSADYNEQFF
TRBJ2-7,NA,NA,TRBV6-2/TRBV6-3,TGTGCCAGCAGTCGGAGGCCGGGGGGCGACGAGCAGTACTTC,CASSRRPGGDEQYF
TRBJ2-3,NA,NA,TRBV6-5,TGTGCCAGCAGTTACGAGGGTGGAGATACGCAGTATTTT,CASSYEGGDTQYF
TRBJ2-7,NA,NA,TRBV10-3,TGTGCCATCAGTGCGGGGAGTTCCCGTCGGGAGCAGTACTTC,CAISAGSSRREQYF
TRBJ1-2,few,TRBD1,TRBV11-2,TGTGCCAGCAGCCGGGACAGGGGGACCTATGGCTACACCTTC,CASSRDRGTYGYTF
TRBJ1-1,few,NA,TRBV25-1,TGTGCCAGCAGTGAATGGGGAGGTGACACTGAAGCTTTCTTT,CASSEWGGDTEAFF
TRBJ2-5,NA,NA,TRBV20-1,TGCAGTGCAATCCGGGCGACATCCCGTCAAGAGACCCAGTACTTC,CSAIRATSRQETQYF
TRBJ1-5,few,NA,TRBV9,TGTGCCAGCAGCTTCTCGACAGCTAGCAATCAGCCCCAGCATTTT,CASSFSTASNQPQHF
TRBJ2-2,many,NA,TRBV5-5,TGTGCCAGCAGCTCCCGGGACCAAAAACCCCCAAACACCGGGGAGCTGTTTTTT,CASSSRDQKPPNTGELFF
TRBJ2-7,NA,TRBD1,TRBV11-1,TGTGCCAGCAGCTCTAGACAGGGGTTCCCCGAGCAGTACTTC,CASSSRQGFPEQYF
TRBJ1-1,many,TRBD1,TRBV7-6,TGTGCCAGCAGCTCCAACCCAGGGGGGTCCACTGAAGCTTTCTTT,CASSSNPGGSTEAFF
TRBJ1-1,few,TRBD1,TRBV28,TGTGCCAGCAGTATCTCGACAGGGGAAGCTTTCTTT,CASSISTGEAFF
TRBJ1-4,many,NA,TRBV7-8,TGTGCCAGCAGCTTAGAAAGGACAAGAAATGAAAAACTGTTTTTT,CASSLERTRNEKLFF
TRBJ1-2,many,NA,TRBV7-9,TGTGCCAGCAGCTTAGTCGGGTTCGCCACCAACTTGGGGGGCTACACCTTC,CASSLVGFATNLGGYTF
TRBJ1-1,NA,NA,TRBV18,TGTGCCACATTAGACAACTCTGGGGTCACTGAAGCTTTCTTT,CATLDNSGVTEAFF
TRBJ1-1,many,NA,TRBV7-9,TGTGCCAGCAGCGTGAGGCTCAGGATGGGGAATACTGAAGCTTTCTTT,CASSVRLRMGNTEAFF
TRBJ1-2,NA,TRBD1,TRBV12-3/TRBV12-4,TGTGCCAGCAGTTTAGTACAGGGGGCACCCTATGGCTACACCTTC,CASSLVQGAPYGYTF
TRBJ2-4,NA,NA,TRBV11-1,TGTGCCAGCAGCGCCCGGGACGAAAACATTCAGTACTTC,CASSARDENIQYF
TRBJ2-1,few,TRBD1,TRBV29-1,TGCAGCGTTCGGGACAGGGGATACAATGAGCAGTTCTTC,CSVRDRGYNEQFF
TRBJ2-7,NA,TRBD1,TRBV10-3,TGTGCCATCAGGGGAGACAGGGTCCCCTCCTACGAGCAGTACTTC,CAIRGDRVPSYEQYF
TRBJ2-1,many,NA,TRBV7-2,TGTGCCAGCCCGCCGACGGACAGCTACTACAATGAGCAGTTCTTC,CASPPTDSYYNEQFF
TRBJ2-4,few,TRBD1,TRBV14,TGTGCCAGCAGCACCCGGACAGGGTTAGACAAAAACATTCAGTACTTC,CASSTRTGLDKNIQYF
TRBJ2-5,NA,NA,TRBV6-1,TGTGCCAGCAGTGAGAGGTCTTTATCTAGGGAGACCCAGTACTTC,CASSERSLSRETQYF
TRBJ2-1,few,TRBD2,TRBV27,TGTGCCAGCGCACTAGCGCGCAATGAGCAGTTCTTC,CASALARNEQFF
TRBJ2-1,few,NA,TRBV7-3,TGTGCCAGCAGCTTAATGGGCGGGGTGGCTGAGCAGTTCTTC,CASSLMGGVAEQFF
TRBJ1-5,many,NA,TRBV7-6,TGTGCCAGCAGCCCGACAGGAGGGATTAGCAATCAGCCCCAGCATTTT,CASSPTGGISNQPQHF
TRBJ1-5,NA,NA,TRBV12-3/TRBV12-4,TGTGCCAGCAGTTGGACAGTTTATAGCAATCAGCCCCAGCATTTT,CASSWTVYSNQPQHF
TRBJ2-2,few,NA,TRBV4-2,TGTGCCAGCAGCCAAGAAAGAGGGGGGGTCTACACCGGGGAGCTGTTTTTT,CASSQERGGVYTGELFF
TRBJ1-2,NA,TRBD1,TRBV2,TGTGCCAGAGACGGAGGACAGGCTAACTATGGCTACACCTTC,CARDGGQANYGYTF
TRBJ1-1,few,TRBD1,TRBV6-1,TGTGCCAGCAGTTATACGGACAGGGGGGGTACTGAAGCTTTCTTT,CASSYTDRGGTEAFF
TRBJ2-5,NA,NA,TRBV6-1,TGTGCCAGCAGTCCCAAATCCAGACCCGGAGAGACCCAGTACTTC,CASSPKSRPGETQYF
TRBJ2-7,NA,NA,TRBV6-6,TGTGCCAGCAGCGTCTCGCGGGGGCTCGACGAGCAGTACTTC,CASSVSRGLDEQYF
TRBJ2-1,NA,TRBD1,TRBV15,TGTGCCACCCAGGACAGGGGGTCTCACAATGAGCAGTTCTTC,CATQDRGSHNEQFF
TRBJ2-1,many,TRBD1,TRBV12-3/TRBV12-4,TGTGCCAGCAGCCCGGCGGGACAGGGATACAATGAGCAGTTCTTC,CASSPAGQGYNEQFF
TRBJ2-5,few,NA,TRBV7-2,TGTGCCAGTATAGCGGTCCCGACTTCGACCCAGTACTTC,CASIAVPTSTQYF
TRBJ2-2,once,TRBD2,TRBV6-1,TGTGCCAGCAGTTCTTCACCCGGGGGGAGAACAACCGGGGAGCTGTTTTTT,CASSSSPGGRTTGELFF
TRBJ2-3,few,NA,TRBV5-4,TGTGCCAGCAGCTTGGTGGGGGAGCGGGATACGCAGTATTTT,CASSLVGERDTQYF
TRBJ1-5,many,TRBD1,TRBV6-1,TGTGCCAGCAGCGCCGGAGGGGGCGTTCAGCCCCAGCATTTT,CASSAGGGVQPQHF
TRBJ2-1,NA,NA,TRBV7-9,TGTGCCAGCAGTATAGGGGTGCCAGCCGAGCAGTTCTTC,CASSIGVPAEQFF